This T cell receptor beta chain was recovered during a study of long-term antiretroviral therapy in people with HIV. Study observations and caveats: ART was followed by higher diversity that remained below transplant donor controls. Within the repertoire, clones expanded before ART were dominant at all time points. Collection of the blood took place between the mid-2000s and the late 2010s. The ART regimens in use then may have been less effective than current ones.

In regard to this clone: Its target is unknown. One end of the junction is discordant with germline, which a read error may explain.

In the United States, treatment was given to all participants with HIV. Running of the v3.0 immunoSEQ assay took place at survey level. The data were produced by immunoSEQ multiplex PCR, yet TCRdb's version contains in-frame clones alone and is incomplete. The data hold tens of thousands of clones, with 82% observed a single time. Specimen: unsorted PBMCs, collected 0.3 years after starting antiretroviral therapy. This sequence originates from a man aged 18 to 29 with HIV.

CDR3 residues: CASGPANYGNTF. The CDR3 nucleotides are TGTGCCAGCGGGCCAGCTAACTATGGCAACACCTTC. V usage is TRBV7-2 and J usage is TRBJ1-2, with D unresolved. The CDR3 runs 12 residues. From germline, CDR1 is SGHTA and CDR2 FQGNSA.